Below, one T cell receptor (beta chain) is given with its context. Some clones are missing from TCRdb's copy, which holds only in-frame ones; the method was immunoSEQ multiplex PCR. The data hold roughly 90,000 clones, with approximately 95% observed a single time. This record belongs to a study of technical replicates of blood from a handful of donors. The specimen was T cells isolated from PBMCs. The TCR sequence derives from a human donor in good health.

CDR3 DNA: TGTGCCAGCAGTTCAGGGGAGAAATATGGCTACACCTTC. This gives the protein CASSSGEKYGYTF. This rearrangement joins TRBV28 to TRBJ1-2, with D possibly TRBD1 on 6 matching bases. The CDR3 has 13 residues. Germline CDR1 is MDHEN and CDR2 is SYDVKM. Trimming cost V 4 bases and J 5 bases, with 11 bases left between them.